This T cell receptor (beta chain) was identified in a study of blood T cell repertoires in COVID-19. Repertoires were generated with immunoSEQ multiplex PCR, while TCRdb's copy carries only in-frame clones and drops some. The table has about 220,000 clones, approximately 83% seen once. The CDR3 is 15 amino acids. Trimming cost V 0 bases and J 1 base, with 9 bases left between them. Per the germline V gene, CDR1 is SGHAT and CDR2 is FQNNGV. Input material: PBMCs or T cells enriched from blood (not recorded which). The chain couples TRBV11-2 to TRBJ1-1; perhaps TRBD1 as D (5 bases). This clonotype was obtained from a woman aged 55-70 years who had recovered from COVID-19. CDR3 sequence reads: CASSLEGHGNTEAFF. For the CDR3, the DNA is TGTGCCAGCAGCTTAGAAGGACACGGGAACACTGAAGCTTTCTTT.